This record concerns one T cell receptor beta chain sequence. This sample is part of a study of blood T cell repertoires in COVID-19. Germline values: CDR1 GTSNPN, CDR2 SVGIG (reference sequence). V shed 3 bases and J shed 5 bases, with 16 bases lying between them. CDR3 length: 15 residues. Assay: immunoSEQ multiplex PCR; the TCRdb copy retains only in-frame clones and omits some. The sample records around 110,000 clones, approximately 81% being singletons. The clonotype comes from a middle-aged man with acute or convalescent COVID-19. This rearrangement joins TRBV30 to TRBJ2-2, with D possibly matching TRBD1 (8 bases). The sequenced sample was peripheral blood. Here the CDR3 reads CAWSQYRGGTGELFF. The CDR3, as DNA: TGTGCCTGGAGCCAGTACAGGGGGGGAACCGGGGAGCTGTTTTTT.